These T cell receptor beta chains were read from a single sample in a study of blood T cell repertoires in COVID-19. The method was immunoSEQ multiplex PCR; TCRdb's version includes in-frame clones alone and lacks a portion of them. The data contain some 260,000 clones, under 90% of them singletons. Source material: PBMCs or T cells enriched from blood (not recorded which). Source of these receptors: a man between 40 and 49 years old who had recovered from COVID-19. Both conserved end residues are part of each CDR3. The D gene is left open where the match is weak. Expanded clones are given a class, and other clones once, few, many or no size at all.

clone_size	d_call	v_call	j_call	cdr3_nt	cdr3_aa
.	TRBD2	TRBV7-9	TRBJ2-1	TGTGCCAGCAGCCCGCCTAGCGGGAGTGCCTCCTACAATGAGCAGTTCTTC	CASSPPSGSASYNEQFF
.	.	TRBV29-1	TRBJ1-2	TGCAGCGTTGAAGATCCCGTCAGGAATGGCTACACCTTC	CSVEDPVRNGYTF
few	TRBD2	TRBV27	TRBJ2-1	TGTGCCAGCAGGGGACTAGCGGGGGGAAGTGAGCAGTTCTTC	CASRGLAGGSEQFF
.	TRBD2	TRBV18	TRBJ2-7	TGTGCCAGCTCACCGGCGAGGACTAGCGGGGTTCTACTCTACGAGCAGTACTTC	CASSPARTSGVLLYEQYF
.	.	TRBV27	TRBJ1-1	TGTGCCAGCAGTTTCGACCGCGGGGCCCCAGAAGCTTTCTTT	CASSFDRGAPEAFF
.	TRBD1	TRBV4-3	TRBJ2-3	TGCGCCAGCAGCCACCCCGGGACAGGGATTGGGCAGGTGGATACGCAGTATTTT	CASSHPGTGIGQVDTQYF
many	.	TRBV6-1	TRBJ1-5	TGTGCCAGCAGTGAAACAGCCCAACTGGACAACAATCAGCCCCAGCATTTT	CASSETAQLDNNQPQHF
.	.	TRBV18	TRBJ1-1	TGTGCCAGCTCACCATGGGGCTCACTTAACACTGAAGCTTTCTTT	CASSPWGSLNTEAFF
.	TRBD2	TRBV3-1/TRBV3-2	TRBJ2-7	TGTGCCAGCAGCCCCTGGGGTAGCGGGAACTACGAGCAGTACTTC	CASSPWGSGNYEQYF
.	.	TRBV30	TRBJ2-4	TGTGCCTGGAGTTCGGAGGGGGCTAGCATGATTCAGTACTTC	CAWSSEGASMIQYF
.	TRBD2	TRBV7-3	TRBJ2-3	TGTGCCAGCAGACGAGGACTAGCGGGGGACACAGATACGCAGTATTTT	CASRRGLAGDTDTQYF
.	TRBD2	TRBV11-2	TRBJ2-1	TGTGCCAGCAGGGCTAGCGGCTACAATGAGCAGTTCTTC	CASRASGYNEQFF
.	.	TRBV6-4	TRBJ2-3	TGTGCCAGCAGTGAAAGTGGCGGGGGCCTCACAGATACGCAGTATTTT	CASSESGGGLTDTQYF
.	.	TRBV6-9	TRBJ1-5	TGTGCCAGCAGTTTAAGGGAGGGCCAGCCCCAGCATTTT	CASSLREGQPQHF
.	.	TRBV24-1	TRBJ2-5	TGTGCCACCAGTGCCGGTGATGGGGGCTACCAAGAGACCCAGTACTTC	CATSAGDGGYQETQYF
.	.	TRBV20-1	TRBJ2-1	TGCAGTGCCAACATCTACAATGAGCAGTTCTTC	CSANIYNEQFF
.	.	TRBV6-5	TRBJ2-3	TGTGCCAGCTCCTTGAGCGGGTGGGGCACAGATACGCAGTATTTT	CASSLSGWGTDTQYF
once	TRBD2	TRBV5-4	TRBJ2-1	TGTGCCAGCAGCTTGTCTGCGGGGGGGGGCCCCCATGAGCAGTTCTTC	CASSLSAGGGPHEQFF